The 9 T cell receptor beta chains below come from one sample, sequenced in a study of cytomegalovirus exposure and HLA in healthy donors. Amplification used 60 Vbeta primers and 13 Jbeta primers. Using immunoSEQ multiplex PCR, the repertoire was profiled, and TCRdb retains in-frame clones only, with some absent. The data show roughly 98,000 clones, with roughly 80% seen just once and roughly 2% held by the top ten. Source material: PBMCs. These receptors originate from a man aged 40-49 years in good health and CMV-seronegative.

The chain links TRBV5-1 to TRBJ2-3; the D gene is possibly TRBD2 (5 bases). The V gene's germline CDR1 is SGHRS and CDR2 YFSETQ. With 4 bases removed from V and 2 bases from J, the gap between germline ends came to 17 bases. This CDR3 has 16 residues. CDR3 in amino acids: CASSNGGQSYTDTQYF. CDR3 DNA: TGCGCCAGCAGCAATGGAGGCCAGTCGTACACAGATACGCAGTATTTT.

V gene TRBV4-3 combines with J gene TRBJ2-4; D might be TRBD2 (5 bases). Trimming removed 0 bases at V and 1 base at J, with 10 bases between. Germline-derived CDR1 and CDR2 are LGHNA and YSLEER. This CDR3 contains 16 residues. CDR3 bases: TGCGCCAGCAGCCAAGATGGAGGAGCGGCCAAAAACATTCAGTACTTC. This translates into CASSQDGGAAKNIQYF.

The rearrangement joins TRBV28 to TRBJ2-7, with TRBD2 matching 9 bases. The germline V gene encodes CDR1 MDHEN and CDR2 SYDVKM. V lost 6 bases and J lost 5; bases outside the gene matches: 8. The CDR3 has 14 residues. The DNA for the CDR3 is TGTGCCAGCAGAATAGCGGGAGTGAGTAACGAGCAGTACTTC. It specifies CASRIAGVSNEQYF. The whole variable domain, filled in from reference TRBV28 and TRBJ2-7, reads DVKVTQSSRYLVKRTGEKVFLECVQDMDHENMFWYRQDPGLGLRLIYFSYDVKMKEKGDIPEGYSVSREKKERFSLILESASTNQTSMYLCASRIAGVSNEQYFGPGTRLTVT.

This clone was seen more than once but under ten times. This chain uses TRBV2 with TRBJ2-7; the D gene is possibly TRBD2 (6 bases). The CDR3 runs to 14 residues. The germline V and J ends were trimmed by 2 bases and 2 bases, with 10 bases remaining between them. Per the germline V gene, CDR1 is SNHLY and CDR2 is FYNNEI. CDR3 DNA sequence: TGTGCCAGCAGTGAAAGGGACTCGACCTACGAGCAGTACTTC. Protein product: CASSERDSTYEQYF.

This clone has just a few counts. The genes are TRBV7-9 and TRBJ2-5, with D possibly matching TRBD1 (5 bases). Trimming took off 5 bases at V and 2 bases at J, with 15 bases between the two ends. Germline CDR1 SEHNR, CDR2 FQNEAQ (reference sequence). The CDR3 is made up of 15 amino acids. The CDR3 DNA reads as TGTGCCAGCAGCCCTACGGACACAAGACAAGAGACCCAGTACTTC. Translating gives CASSPTDTRQETQYF.

CDR3 region: CASSFTRVGYEQYF. DNA for the CDR3: TGTGCCAGCAGTTTTACACGGGTGGGCTACGAGCAGTACTTC. The chain combines TRBV27 with TRBJ2-7; D call uncertain. Germline V gene lookup returns CDR1 MNHEY and CDR2 SMNVEV (reference sequence). CDR3 length: 14 residues. V lost 3 bases, J lost 3 bases, and 12 bases lay in between.

The chain carries TRBV15 and TRBJ2-1; TRBD1 matches at 9 bases. The CDR3 is 18 residues long. With V trimmed by 0 bases and J by 7 bases, 13 bases remained unmatched. The germline V gene encodes CDR1 LNHNV and CDR2 YYDKDF (reference sequence). This CDR3 is CATSREVFGRTGVNEQFF. CDR3 DNA: TGTGCCACCAGCAGAGAGGTGTTTGGGCGGACAGGGGTGAATGAGCAGTTCTTC.

The rearrangement joins TRBV6-1 to TRBJ1-4; the match to TRBD1 covers 7 bases. With 4 bases clipped from V and 7 bases from J, the junction kept 9 bases outside the gene matches. The V gene's germline CDR1 is MNHNS and CDR2 SASEGT. The CDR3 is made up of 15 amino acids. This CDR3 reads CASSAGTAGVEKLFF. CDR3 coding DNA: TGTGCCAGCAGTGCCGGGACAGCGGGCGTTGAAAAACTGTTTTTT.

The chain has TRBV7-3 and TRBJ2-1, with D unclear. Between the trimmed V and J ends, which lost 8 bases and 4 bases, there was a span of 9 bases. Germline CDR1 and CDR2: SGHTA and FQGTGA. The CDR3 contains 12 residues. CDR3 coding DNA: TGTGCCAGCGGCGGCCGTTACAATGAGCAGTTCTTC. Protein product: CASGGRYNEQFF.